This TCR beta chain is drawn from a study of T cell responses to AZD1222 COVID-19 vaccine. With V trimmed by 8 bases and J by 4 bases, 8 bases remained unmatched. The CDR3 sequence is 14 residues long. The germline CDR1 and CDR2 sequences are WSHSY and SAAADI. Study-wide results and caveats: The donor group comprised mostly white British people and more females; the analysis possibly underestimated clonal diversity. Spike regions recognized by vaccine-associated CD4 TCRs spanned the protein, led by 160-218 and 743-854. Reports say nearly half of spike-specific TCRs go after unmutated variant regions. Repertoires were obtained only post-peak T cell response.

Data came from immunoSEQ multiplex PCR; TCRdb stores just in-frame clones and leaves some out. Among approximately 64,000 clones listed, about 93% were seen once. About this clone: Its specificity is unknown.

This clonotype was sampled from an adult who received the MenACWY meningococcal vaccine as a control. The chain is built from TRBV10-2 and TRBJ2-3; TRBD1 aligns across 8 bases. This specimen consisted of peripheral blood, obtained 28 days after the second dose of the MenACWY control vaccine. CDR3 residues: CASLDRGMADTQYF. The CDR3, as DNA: TGCGCCAGCCTAGACAGGGGAATGGCAGATACGCAGTATTTT.